Described below is a single T cell receptor beta chain sequence and its context. The source of the sample is a study of early T cells in non-severe SARS-CoV-2 infection. Study in general: Bulk RNA isolated from unsorted whole blood underwent sequencing; chains were not paired.

CDR3 length: 14 amino acids. Trimming pared 6 bases from V and 7 bases from J, leaving 15 bases between. CDR1 and CDR2 from the germline V gene are MNHEY and SVGEGT. Each single cDNA molecule received a unique molecular identifier. MiXCR, applied by TCRdb to the 5' RACE reads, yields one record per CDR3 protein. Of about 66,000 distinct CDR3 sequences in the sample, 13% were seen once. Source material: whole blood. This receptor was obtained from an adult who was a healthcare worker with PCR-confirmed SARS-CoV-2 infection or an uninfected control (not recorded which). The chain employs TRBV6-2 or TRBV6-3 and TRBJ2-2; D perhaps matches TRBD2 (5 bases). The CDR3 loop reads CASSRLLSGGELFF. CDR3 DNA sequence: TGTGCCAGCAGCCGACTTCTAAGCGGCGGGGAGCTGTTTTTT.